This TCR beta chain was documented in a study of cytomegalovirus exposure and HLA in healthy donors. General study findings and limits: A subsequent analysis found that TCR clusters from the first cohort also tended to co-occur in the 90 to 150 validation repertoires, with 90% to 95% of cluster scores above 0. The study designated 164 TCR beta chains cytomegalovirus-associated. The classifier, whose performance was assessed in both the original and validation cohorts, reportedly diagnosed cytomegalovirus status with high specificity and sensitivity.

Clones were read by immunoSEQ multiplex PCR, and TCRdb kept only the in-frame ones, dropping some. The sample holds some 83,000 clones; approximately 95% are singletons and the top ten take 3.3%. A note on this clone: Its antigen is not known.

The CDR3 length is 13 residues. Germline CDR1 reads SGDLS; CDR2 reads YYNGEE. V was shortened by 1 base and J by 7 bases, with 6 bases between the two germline ends. Material for sequencing was PBMCs. The rearrangement joins TRBV9 to TRBJ1-6; no firm D call. The clonotype originates from a woman younger than 35 in good health and CMV-seropositive. Here the CDR3 reads CASSVMENSPLHF. The CDR3 DNA sequence: TGTGCCAGCAGCGTAATGGAGAATTCACCCCTCCACTTT.